This record covers a single T cell receptor beta chain. This PCR relied on a set of 60 Vbeta primers and 13 Jbeta primers. Profiling relied on immunoSEQ multiplex PCR, and the TCRdb table lists in-frame clones only, not all of them. The data contain about 250,000 clones, roughly two thirds of them singletons. The sample belongs to a study of cytomegalovirus exposure and HLA in healthy donors. This CDR3 has 13 residues. Germline-derived CDR1 and CDR2 are SGDLS and YYNGEE. Trimming took 3 bases from V and 2 from J, leaving 9 bases between them. The sequenced material came from PBMCs. This chain connects TRBV9 to TRBJ2-7; D is perhaps TRBD2 (7 bases). This TCR derives from a female donor in good health and CMV-seronegative. CDR3 in amino acids: CASSEGGTYEQYF. The CDR3 coding sequence is TGTGCCAGCAGCGAGGGGGGGACCTACGAGCAGTACTTC.